This TCR beta chain was captured by sequencing in a study of control samples from healthy donors and cancer patients (TCRdb year 2020). With regard to this clone: Its antigen has not been determined.

The protocol used for the library was the immunoSEQ multiplex PCR assay. TCRdb stores this immuneACCESS table with in-frame sequences only. Part of the clones is absent; in the studies checked, under half of the shortfall reflects unresolved V genes, and no reason is known for the rest. The sample table includes fewer than 250,000 clones. Approximately 2.2% of the sample is held by the ten biggest clonotypes. Counted from cysteine to phenylalanine, this CDR3 has 11 amino acids. CDR3 DNA is the only sequence kept; it has 33 bases, read in frame from the first base. CDR1 is given as DFQATT and CDR2 as SNEGSKA, both from the germline V gene (reference sequence).

Sequencing used blood. The chain is assembled from TRBV20-1 and TRBJ2-7, with the D gene not clear enough to name. The receptor was derived from a woman aged 25 to 39 in good health. For the CDR3, the sequence is CRQPQVYEQYF. In nucleotide form, the sequence is TGCAGGCAACCCCAGGTTTACGAGCAGTACTTC.